Below, 23 T cell receptor beta chains from the same sample are listed, as sequenced in a study of response to subunit inactivated influenza vaccine (dated 2018 in TCRdb). Libraries were made using RT-PCR. Sequencing instrument: Illumina HiSeq 2500. TCRdb reprocessing: public reads trimmed at Q25 with fastp, clones called with MiXCR, in-frame beta chains kept. Rows with a matching CDR3 protein are joined into one entry that keeps the most common DNA and genes. A total of around 750,000 distinct CDR3 sequences appear in this sample, 21% of them only once. The biggest ten clones account for about 9.4% of the sample. The input for sequencing was PBMCs from blood, taken more than 4 days after vaccination. These TCRs come from a man over 45 who received an inactivated influenza vaccine. Donor details come from another sample of the same person, matched by shared clones.

This clonotype has just a few counts. The chain has TRBV20-1 and TRBJ2-7; D is ambiguous. Deletions cut 3 bases from V and 2 bases from J, with 11 bases between. The CDR3 contains 13 residues. CDR1 and CDR2 (germline): DFQATT, SNEGSKA (reference sequence). The CDR3 sequence: CSASPPQTYEQYF. CDR3 sequence (DNA): TGCAGTGCTAGTCCTCCCCAAACCTACGAGCAGTACTTC.

This clonotype was picked up a small number of times. This chain joins TRBV6-5 and TRBJ2-1; perhaps TRBD2 as D (5 bases). There are 17 residues in the CDR3. Germline-derived CDR1 and CDR2 are MNHEY and SVGAGI. The V gene lost 2 bases and the J gene lost 7 bases, with 21 bases spanning the gap. CDR3 region: CASSYTTRDDSWNEQFF. CDR3 sequence (DNA): TGTGCCAGCAGTTACACCACTCGGGATGATTCATGGAATGAGCAGTTCTTC.

The chain is built from TRBV20-1 and TRBJ2-7; D could derive from TRBD1 or TRBD2 (6 bases each). The CDR3 covers 14 residues. V was clipped by 2 bases and J by 0 bases, with 11 bases between them. Germline assignment: CDR1 DFQATT and CDR2 SNEGSKA (reference sequence). Here the CDR3 reads CSARWGADSYEQYF. The CDR3 region has the DNA TGCAGTGCTAGATGGGGGGCAGACTCCTACGAGCAGTACTTC.

This clonotype appeared a few times. The rearrangement uses TRBV9 and TRBJ1-6; D remains ambiguous. V lost 0 bases and J lost 4, with 11 bases in between. This CDR3 is built from 16 residues. Germline-derived CDR1 and CDR2 are SGDLS and YYNGEE. This CDR3 is CASSVGAASYNSPLHF. The CDR3 coding sequence is TGTGCCAGCAGCGTAGGGGCCGCCTCGTATAATTCACCCCTCCACTTT.

This chain joins TRBV20-1 and TRBJ2-4; the D gene is possibly TRBD1 (6 bases). Germline CDR1 reads DFQATT; CDR2 reads SNEGSKA (reference sequence). The ends were cut back, 3 bases at V and 1 base at J, with 28 bases in the middle. The CDR3 runs 20 residues. CDR3 DNA sequence: TGCAGTGCTAGTCCTACAGGGAACCCAAAACGAAAAGAGGCCAAAAACATTCAGTACTTC. Translating it yields CSASPTGNPKRKEAKNIQYF.

The genes are TRBV10-3 and TRBJ2-3; D might be TRBD2 (7 bases). CDR3 length: 13 amino acids. The V end was cut by 10 bases, the J end by 4 bases, with 15 bases between. CDR1 is ENHRY, CDR2 SYGVKD, per germline. The CDR3 spells CATRRGGPDTQYF. For the CDR3, the DNA is TGTGCCACCCGGAGGGGGGGGCCAGATACGCAGTATTTT.

J is TRBJ2-3 and V is TRBV4-1, with D unclear. Germline-derived CDR1 and CDR2 are MGHRA and YSYEKL. CDR3 length equals 15 residues. Deletions cut 0 bases from V and 0 bases from J, with 7 bases between. CDR3 coding DNA: TGCGCCAGCAGCCAAGATTCAACTAGCACAGATACGCAGTATTTT. Translated: CASSQDSTSTDTQYF.

This clonotype was observed a few times. The chain has TRBV5-6 and TRBJ2-7; 8 bases agree with TRBD1. This CDR3 is 14 amino acids long. Germline values: CDR1 SGHDT, CDR2 YYEEEE. V dropped 4 bases and J dropped 6; count of bases not matched to a gene: 9. The CDR3 is CASSVTGGLSEQYF. The CDR3 coding sequence is TGTGCCAGCAGCGTCACAGGGGGGTTAAGCGAGCAGTACTTC.

This clonotype was observed a handful of times. The chain recombines TRBV20-1 with TRBJ2-7; a possible D gene is TRBD1 (6 bases). This CDR3 comprises 12 residues. Trimming removed 4 bases at V and 2 bases at J, with 9 bases between. Germline V gives CDR1 DFQATT, CDR2 SNEGSKA (reference sequence). The CDR3 coding sequence is TGCAGTGCTAAGGGACAAGCCTACGAGCAGTACTTC. Its translation is CSAKGQAYEQYF.

This clonotype appeared a few times. The gene calls are TRBV7-3 and TRBJ2-4; TRBD1 agrees at 9 bases. Germline V CDR1 and CDR2: SGHTA, FQGTGA. This CDR3 has 15 residues. V trimming: 6 bases; J trimming: 1 base; junction bases outside the gene matches: 4. In DNA, the CDR3 is TGTGCCAGCAGTTTAGGACAGGGGGCCAAAAACATTCAGTACTTC. The encoded protein is CASSLGQGAKNIQYF.

This chain joins TRBV7-6 and TRBJ2-7; D is unresolved. Germline V gives CDR1 SGHVS, CDR2 FNYEAQ. The CDR3 is 15 residues long. The V end was cut by 1 base, the J end by 3 bases, with 13 bases between. CDR3 sequence reads: CASSLDHEGYYEQYF. DNA for the CDR3: TGTGCCAGCAGCTTAGATCATGAAGGGTACTACGAGCAGTACTTC.

A few counts support this clonotype. The chain's CDR3 is CSVGRDRADEQFF. In DNA, the CDR3 is TGCAGCGTTGGGAGGGACAGGGCTGATGAGCAGTTCTTC. The V and J genes are TRBV29-1 and TRBJ2-1; 9 bases map to TRBD1. Germline CDR1 SQVTM, CDR2 ANQGSEA. With 4 bases clipped from V and 8 bases from J, the junction kept 6 bases outside the gene matches. The CDR3 loop spans 13 amino acids.

This clonotype occurred many times. The chain is built from TRBV10-3 and TRBJ2-3, with 9 bases that match TRBD1. The germline gives CDR1 ENHRY, CDR2 SYGVKD. This CDR3 spans 13 amino acids. Trimming cost V 7 bases and J 7 bases; bases outside gene matches: 6. CDR3 residues: CAITKDRGNTQYF. The CDR3 DNA is TGTGCCATCACCAAGGACAGGGGTAATACGCAGTATTTT.

The chain joins TRBV20-1 to TRBJ1-5, with D hard to call. Trimming removed 6 bases at V and 5 bases at J, with 14 bases between. This CDR3 region has 13 residues. Germline loops: CDR1 DFQATT, CDR2 SNEGSKA (reference sequence). The CDR3 coding sequence is TGCAGTGCGGATCCCGGGGTAGATCAGCCCCAGCATTTT. The encoded protein is CSADPGVDQPQHF.

V and J are TRBV29-1 and TRBJ2-1, with TRBD2 matching 11 bases. CDR1 and CDR2 (germline): SQVTM, ANQGSEA. V was clipped by 1 base and J by 8 bases; unmatched bases: 13. The CDR3 runs to 17 residues. In nucleotides, the CDR3 is TGCAGCGTTGAAGGCAGTAGCGGGAGGGCCAGGGTCGATGAGCAGTTCTTC. Amino acid sequence: CSVEGSSGRARVDEQFF.

The chain has TRBV16 and TRBJ1-3; D unclear. This CDR3 is 16 amino acids long. V lost 3 bases and J 3 bases, leaving 15 bases between the germline ends. Looked up from germline, CDR1 is KGHSY and CDR2 is FQNENV. The CDR3 loop is CASSHPETPLGNTIYF. In nucleotides, the CDR3 is TGTGCCAGCAGCCACCCCGAGACTCCACTTGGAAACACCATATATTTT. Drawing the rest from reference TRBV16 and TRBJ1-3, the complete variable domain is GEEVAQTPKHLVRGEGQKAKLYCAPIKGHSYVFWYQQVLKNEFKFLISFQNENVFDETGMPKERFSAKCLPNSPCSLEIQATKLEDSAVYFCASSHPETPLGNTIYFGEGSWLTVV.

This rearrangement joins TRBV7-2 to TRBJ1-5; D uncertain. Germline CDR1 SGHTA, CDR2 FQGNSA. The CDR3 extends over 16 amino acids. Trimming took 1 base from V and 6 from J, leaving 16 bases between them. CDR3 residues: CASSLVASRRGQPQHF. CDR3 DNA: TGTGCCAGCAGCTTAGTGGCGTCCAGACGGGGTCAGCCCCAGCATTTT.

Points on this clonotype: A much larger clone is a single base away; this may be a read error. The chain combines TRBV6-5 with TRBJ2-3, with D tentatively TRBD2 (6 bases). In germline, CDR1 is MNHEY, CDR2 SVGAGI. This CDR3 has 17 amino acids. V was trimmed by 2 bases and J by 0 bases, leaving 15 bases between them. The CDR3 DNA reads TGTGCCAGCAGTTACGCCCAACTAGCAGCTAGCACAGATACGCAGTATTTT. Its translation: CASSYAQLAASTDTQYF.

The chain links TRBV6-5 to TRBJ2-2, with D tentatively TRBD1 or TRBD2 (5 bases each). Trimming removed 4 bases from V and 0 bases from J, with 9 bases in between. CDR3 size: 15 residues. In germline, CDR1 is MNHEY, CDR2 SVGAGI. In DNA form, the CDR3 reads TGTGCCAGCAGTTGGGACCCCCCGAACACCGGGGAGCTGTTTTTT. Protein: CASSWDPPNTGELFF.

This clonotype has more than one count but fewer than ten. The chain recombines TRBV4-3 with TRBJ2-2; 10 nucleotides agree with TRBD2. Germline CDR1 LGHNA, CDR2 YSLEER. The CDR3 loop spans 15 amino acids. The junction had 2 bases not matched to a gene; V was cut back by 1 base and J by 6 bases. CDR3 sequence reads: CASSQGGLAAGELFF. In DNA, the CDR3 is TGCGCCAGCAGCCAAGGTGGACTAGCGGCCGGGGAGCTGTTTTTT.

The V and J genes are TRBV4-1 and TRBJ1-5; D remains unclear. From germline, CDR1 is MGHRA and CDR2 YSYEKL. CDR3 size: 15 residues. V was cut by 2 bases and J by 4 bases, with 12 bases left in between. CDR3 sequence: CASSQYQSANQPQHF. The DNA of the CDR3 is TGCGCCAGCAGCCAATATCAGTCGGCGAATCAGCCCCAGCATTTT.

The table lists this clonotype with a few counts. The V call is TRBV3-1, the J call TRBJ2-2; tentatively, D is TRBD2 (5 bases). Germline V gives CDR1 LGHDT, CDR2 YNNKEL (reference sequence). The CDR3 length is 12 residues. V lost 5 bases, J lost 7 bases, and 8 bases lay in between. The CDR3 nucleotides are TGTGCCAGCAGCGTGGGAGTCGGGGAGCTGTTTTTT. As protein: CASSVGVGELFF.

This clonotype has more than one count but fewer than ten. This sequence joins TRBV2 and TRBJ1-5; D might be TRBD1 (6 bases). The CDR3 spans 15 residues. Germline CDR1 reads SNHLY; CDR2 reads FYNNEI. V was trimmed by 4 bases and J by 2 bases, leaving 12 bases between them. This chain's CDR3 is CASSVRGKGNQPQHF. CDR3 DNA: TGTGCCAGCAGTGTCAGGGGTAAGGGCAATCAGCCCCAGCATTTT.